Listed here are 2 T cell receptor beta chains from one sample, sequenced in a study of beta chain features in type 1 diabetes. Expressed TCRB transcripts were sequenced, since all the RNA that had been isolated was reverse transcribed. Profiled with immunoSEQ multiplex PCR; TCRdb holds only in-frame clones, not every one. The sample lists more than 250,000 clones, around 16% occurring once. Antigens for these TCRs are unknown. Findings and limits, study-wide: Patients with Type 1 diabetes showed moderately but significantly shorter TCRB CDR3s in all four CD4+ subsets.

The material sequenced was naive CD4+ T cells from blood. These receptors all stem from a man between 18 and 29 years old with type 1 diabetes.

The chain joins TRBV7-9 to TRBJ2-3, with 14 bases lining up with TRBD2. This CDR3 has 18 amino acids. CDR1 and CDR2 from the germline V gene are SEHNR and FQNEAQ (reference sequence). V was pared by 5 bases and J by 1 base, with 8 bases of the junction left unmatched. CDR3 sequence reads: CASSPGLAGVPGTDTQYF. Here the CDR3 DNA reads TGTGCCAGCAGCCCGGGACTAGCGGGAGTTCCGGGCACAGATACGCAGTATTTT.

This clone showed up just a few times. This chain links TRBV28 with TRBJ2-7; D perhaps matches TRBD2 (5 bases). Germline V gene data show CDR1 as MDHEN and CDR2 as SYDVKM. CDR3 length: 15 residues. Deletions cut 2 bases from V and 2 bases from J, with 13 bases between. CDR3 protein: CASSLMAGRTYEQYF. As DNA, the CDR3 is TGTGCCAGCAGTTTAATGGCGGGCAGAACCTACGAGCAGTACTTC.